This TCR beta chain stems from a study of cytomegalovirus exposure and HLA in healthy donors. A multiplex PCR was run with 60 Vbeta primers and 13 Jbeta primers. This table comes from immunoSEQ multiplex PCR, and its TCRdb copy is limited to in-frame clones, with some not included. The sample comprises under 200,000 clones, 60% to 80% of which are singletons, and roughly 2.6% rests with the top ten. Germline loops: CDR1 SSHAT, CDR2 FNYEAQ (reference sequence). The CDR3 consists of 14 residues. V shed 5 bases and J shed 4 bases, with 11 bases lying between them. This receptor was identified in a woman aged 40-49 years in good health and CMV-seropositive. The chain carries TRBV7-7 and TRBJ2-2; tentative D call: TRBD1 (5 bases). The sequencing input was PBMCs. CDR3 region: CASSERGSTGELFF. For the CDR3, the DNA is TGTGCCAGCAGCGAAAGGGGTAGCACCGGGGAGCTGTTTTTT.